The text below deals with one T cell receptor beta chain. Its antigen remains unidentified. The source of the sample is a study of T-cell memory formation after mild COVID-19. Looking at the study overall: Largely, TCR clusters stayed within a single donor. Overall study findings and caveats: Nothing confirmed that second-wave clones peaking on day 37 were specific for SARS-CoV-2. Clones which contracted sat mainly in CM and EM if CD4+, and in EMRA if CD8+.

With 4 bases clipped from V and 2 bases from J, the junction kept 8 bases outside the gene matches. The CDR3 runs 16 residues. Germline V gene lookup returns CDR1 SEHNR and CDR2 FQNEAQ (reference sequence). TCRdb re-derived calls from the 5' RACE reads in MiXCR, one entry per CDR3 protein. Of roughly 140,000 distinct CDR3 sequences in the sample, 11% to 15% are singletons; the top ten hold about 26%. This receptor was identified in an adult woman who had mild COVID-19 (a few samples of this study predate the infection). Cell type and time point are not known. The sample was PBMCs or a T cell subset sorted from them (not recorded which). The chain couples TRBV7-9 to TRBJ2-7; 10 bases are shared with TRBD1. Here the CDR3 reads CASSSPGTGAPYEQYF. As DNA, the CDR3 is TGTGCCAGCAGCTCACCCGGGACAGGGGCCCCCTACGAGCAGTACTTC.